This T cell receptor beta chain was captured by sequencing in a study of post-analysis software for immune sequencing data. Study background: Secondary progressive, relapsing-remitting and progressive-relapsing multiple sclerosis were among the included disease courses. Findings of the study overall: Multiple sclerosis was associated with a significant reduction in normalized Chao1 diversity relative to controls. Elevated frequency relative to controls characterized several TRBV segments in patients, TRBV5-6, TRBV5-1 and TRBV20-1 among them.

V shed 5 bases, J shed 1 base, and the junction held 0 bases outside the gene matches. The germline CDR1 and CDR2 sequences are LGHNT and FRNRAP. This CDR3 spans 14 amino acids. To note about this clonotype: Its antigen is unknown.

Unique molecular identifiers had been added to the TCR beta cDNA libraries. Using its own MiXCR run on the PCR reads, TCRdb lists one record per CDR3 protein. The sample lists 600,000 to 700,000 distinct CDR3 sequences; around 64% were seen once. The source is a girl aged 2 to 10 with multiple sclerosis. The chain recombines TRBV12-5 with TRBJ2-4, with 9 bases lining up with TRBD1. The sequenced sample was blood. CDR3 nucleotides: TGTGCTAGTGGTGGGACAGGGGCCAAAAACATTCAGTACTTC. As protein: CASGGTGAKNIQYF. Full variable domain (rest looked up from reference TRBV12-5 and TRBJ2-4): DARVTQTPRHKVTEMGQEVTMRCQPILGHNTVFWYRQTMMQGLELLAYFRNRAPLDDSGMPKDRFSAEMPDATLATLKIQPSEPRDSAVYFCASGGTGAKNIQYFGAGTRLSVL.